These T cell receptor beta chains were read from a single sample in a study of blood T cell repertoires in COVID-19. Clones were sequenced by immunoSEQ multiplex PCR, and TCRdb holds only the in-frame ones, with some missing. The table records about 52,000 clones, around four fifths of them present only once. Sequenced material: peripheral blood. The receptors come from a man aged 70 or older with active COVID-19. Both conserved end residues are part of each CDR3. The D gene is left open where the match is weak. Clone size is stated in some rows and not others, as once, few, many or a class when expanded.

d_gene,v_gene,len,j_gene,abundance,CDR3nt,CDR3aa
NA,TRBV9,17,TRBJ2-3,NA,TGTGCCAGCAGCGTAGAGGCGTCGGCAGGGTGGGCAGATACGCAGTATTTT,CASSVEASAGWADTQYF
NA,TRBV6-5,13,TRBJ1-1,NA,TGTGCCAGCAGTCCCGTTAGGAACACTGAAGCTTTCTTT,CASSPVRNTEAFF
NA,TRBV6-2/TRBV6-3,12,TRBJ1-1,NA,TGTGCCAGCAGTTACTCGATCGGTGAAGCTTTCTTT,CASSYSIGEAFF
TRBD1,TRBV5-4,14,TRBJ1-1,NA,TGTGCCAGCAGCTTGAACAGGGGGCAAACTGAAGCTTTCTTT,CASSLNRGQTEAFF
TRBD2,TRBV7-8,14,TRBJ2-1,NA,TGTGCCAGCACCATGGAACTAGCGGGGAATGAGCAGTTCTTC,CASTMELAGNEQFF
NA,TRBV3-1/TRBV3-2,16,TRBJ2-3,NA,TGTGCCAGCAGCCAAGATTGGGCTAGGGAGCGAAATACGCAGTATTTT,CASSQDWARERNTQYF
NA,TRBV2,14,TRBJ2-1,NA,TGTGCCAGCAGTGCCCGGAGGCTTGCAAATGAGCAGTTCTTC,CASSARRLANEQFF
NA,TRBV5-4,16,TRBJ1-1,NA,TGTGCCAGCAGCCCGGGAGACTTTAGAGGAAGGACTGAAGCTTTCTTT,CASSPGDFRGRTEAFF
TRBD1,TRBV9,16,TRBJ2-6,NA,TGTGCCAGCAGCGTAGCGGACAGGTTAGGGGCCAACGTCCTGACTTTC,CASSVADRLGANVLTF
NA,TRBV6-2/TRBV6-3,13,TRBJ1-1,NA,TGTGCCAGCAGTTACAGGGGTCCCGCTGAAGCTTTCTTT,CASSYRGPAEAFF
NA,TRBV30,13,TRBJ1-5,NA,TGTGCCTGGAGTGCGACAGATTCCCGGCCCCAGCATTTT,CAWSATDSRPQHF
NA,TRBV7-9,13,TRBJ1-2,NA,TGTGCCAGCAGCTTTTGGGGTCGGGGTGGCTACACCTTC,CASSFWGRGGYTF
TRBD1,TRBV4-1,15,TRBJ1-6,NA,TGCGCCAGCAGCCAGCACCGGGACAGCAATTCACCCCTCCACTTT,CASSQHRDSNSPLHF
TRBD1,TRBV19,15,TRBJ1-2,NA,TGTGCCAGTAGCACAGGGGGGGCATGGGACTATGGCTACACCTTC,CASSTGGAWDYGYTF
NA,TRBV19,13,TRBJ1-2,NA,TGTGCCAGTAGGATCGACAAGGTAGAGAACTACACCTTC,CASRIDKVENYTF
NA,TRBV4-1,14,TRBJ1-1,NA,TGCGCCAGCAGCCACAGGGCCGTGAACACTGAAGCTTTCTTT,CASSHRAVNTEAFF
TRBD2,TRBV4-3,15,TRBJ2-1,NA,TGCGCCAGCAGCCAAGAAGCGGGGGGGCTACGGGAGCAGTTCTTC,CASSQEAGGLREQFF
NA,TRBV3-1/TRBV3-2,13,TRBJ1-2,few,TGTGCCAGCAGCCAAGATTGTAGTCGCGGCTACACCTTC,CASSQDCSRGYTF
NA,TRBV2,13,TRBJ1-1,once,TGTGCCAGCAAAAGAGACGGGGGCACTGAAGCTTTCTTT,CASKRDGGTEAFF
NA,TRBV4-3,16,TRBJ1-2,NA,TGCGCCAGCAGCCAAGATCGATACAGCCAGTTATATGGCTACACCTTC,CASSQDRYSQLYGYTF
NA,TRBV30,12,TRBJ1-6,few,TGTGCCTGGAGTCGGACTCGGGGACCCCTCCACTTT,CAWSRTRGPLHF
NA,TRBV5-4,13,TRBJ1-5,NA,TGTGCCAGCAGCTTCGAGGGAAATCAGCCCCAGCATTTT,CASSFEGNQPQHF